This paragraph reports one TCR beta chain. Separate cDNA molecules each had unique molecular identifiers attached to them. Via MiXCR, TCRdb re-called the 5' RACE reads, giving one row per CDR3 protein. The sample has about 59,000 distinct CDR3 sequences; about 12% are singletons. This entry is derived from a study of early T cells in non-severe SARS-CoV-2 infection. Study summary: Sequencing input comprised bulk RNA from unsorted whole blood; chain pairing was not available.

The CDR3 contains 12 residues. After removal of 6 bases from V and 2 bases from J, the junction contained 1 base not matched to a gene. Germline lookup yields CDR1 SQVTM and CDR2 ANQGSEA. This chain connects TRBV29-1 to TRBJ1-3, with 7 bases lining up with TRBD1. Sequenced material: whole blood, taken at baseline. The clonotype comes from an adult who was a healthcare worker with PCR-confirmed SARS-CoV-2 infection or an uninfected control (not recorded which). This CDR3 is CSVDRPGNTIYF. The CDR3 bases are TGCAGCGTGGACAGGCCTGGAAACACCATATATTTT.